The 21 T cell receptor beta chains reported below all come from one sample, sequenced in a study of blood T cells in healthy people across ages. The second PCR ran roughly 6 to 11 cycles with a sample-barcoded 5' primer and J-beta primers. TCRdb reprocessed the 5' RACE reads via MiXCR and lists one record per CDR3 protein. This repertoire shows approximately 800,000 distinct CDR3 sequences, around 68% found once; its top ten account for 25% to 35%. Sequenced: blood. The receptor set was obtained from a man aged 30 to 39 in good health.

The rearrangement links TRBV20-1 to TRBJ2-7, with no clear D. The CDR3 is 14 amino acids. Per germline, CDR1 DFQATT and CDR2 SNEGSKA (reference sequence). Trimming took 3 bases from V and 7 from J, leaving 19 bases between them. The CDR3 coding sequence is TGCAGTGCTAGCCCGGATCCACGCTACAATGAGCAGTACTTC. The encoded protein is CSASPDPRYNEQYF.

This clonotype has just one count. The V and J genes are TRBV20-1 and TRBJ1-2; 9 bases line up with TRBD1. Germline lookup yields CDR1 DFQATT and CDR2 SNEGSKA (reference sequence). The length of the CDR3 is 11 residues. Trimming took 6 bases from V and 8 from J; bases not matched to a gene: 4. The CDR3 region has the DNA TGCAGTGCCACAGGGGGCTGGGGCTACACCTTC. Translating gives CSATGGWGYTF.

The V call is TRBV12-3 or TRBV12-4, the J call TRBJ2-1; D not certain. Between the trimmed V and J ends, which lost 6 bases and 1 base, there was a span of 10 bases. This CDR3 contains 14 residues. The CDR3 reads CASSNSRSYNEQFF. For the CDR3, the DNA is TGTGCCAGCAGCAATAGCAGATCCTACAATGAGCAGTTCTTC.

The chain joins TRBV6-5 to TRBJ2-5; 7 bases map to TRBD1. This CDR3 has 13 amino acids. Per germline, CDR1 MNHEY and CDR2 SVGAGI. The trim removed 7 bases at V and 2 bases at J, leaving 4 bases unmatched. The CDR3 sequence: CASKRGRQETQYF. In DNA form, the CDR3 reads TGTGCCAGCAAAAGGGGGCGGCAAGAGACCCAGTACTTC.

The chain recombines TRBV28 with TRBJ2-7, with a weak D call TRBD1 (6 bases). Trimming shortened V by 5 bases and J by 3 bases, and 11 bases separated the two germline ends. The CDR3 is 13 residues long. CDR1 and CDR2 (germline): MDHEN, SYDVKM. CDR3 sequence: CASSVGQLYEQYF. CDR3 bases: TGTGCCAGCAGTGTAGGACAGCTCTACGAGCAGTACTTC.

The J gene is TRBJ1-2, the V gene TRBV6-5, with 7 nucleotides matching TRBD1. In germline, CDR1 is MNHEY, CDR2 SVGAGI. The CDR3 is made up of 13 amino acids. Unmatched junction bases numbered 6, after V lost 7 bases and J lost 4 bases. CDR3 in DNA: TGTGCCAGCACCGAGGGACAGCGCTATGGCTACACCTTC. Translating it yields CASTEGQRYGYTF.

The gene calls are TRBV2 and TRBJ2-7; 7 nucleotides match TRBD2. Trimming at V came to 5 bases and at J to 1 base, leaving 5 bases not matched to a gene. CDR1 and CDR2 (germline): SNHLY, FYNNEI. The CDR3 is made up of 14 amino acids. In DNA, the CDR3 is TGTGCCAGCAGTATGCGGGGGACGTCCTACGAGCAGTACTTC. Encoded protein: CASSMRGTSYEQYF.

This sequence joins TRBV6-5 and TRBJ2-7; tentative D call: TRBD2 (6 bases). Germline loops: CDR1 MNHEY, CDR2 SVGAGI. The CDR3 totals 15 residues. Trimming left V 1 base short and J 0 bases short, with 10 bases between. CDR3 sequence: CASSYYGGVSYEQYF. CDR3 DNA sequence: TGTGCCAGCAGTTACTACGGGGGTGTCTCCTACGAGCAGTACTTC.

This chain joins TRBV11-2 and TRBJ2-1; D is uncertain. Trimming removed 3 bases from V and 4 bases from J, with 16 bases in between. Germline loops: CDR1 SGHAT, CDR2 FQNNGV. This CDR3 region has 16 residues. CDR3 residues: CASSLGSDGIYNEQFF. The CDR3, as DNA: TGTGCCAGCAGCTTGGGGTCTGATGGGATTTACAATGAGCAGTTCTTC.

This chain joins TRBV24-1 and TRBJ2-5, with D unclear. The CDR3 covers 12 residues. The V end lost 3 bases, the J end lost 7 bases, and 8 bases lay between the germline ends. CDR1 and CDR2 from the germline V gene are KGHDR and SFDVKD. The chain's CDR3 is CATSDRLGTQYF. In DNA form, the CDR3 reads TGTGCCACCAGTGATCGCTTGGGGACCCAGTACTTC.

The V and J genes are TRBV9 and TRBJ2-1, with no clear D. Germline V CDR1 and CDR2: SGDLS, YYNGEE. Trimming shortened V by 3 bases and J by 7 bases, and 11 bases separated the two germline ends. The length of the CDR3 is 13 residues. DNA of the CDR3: TGTGCCAGCAGCGCCGTTGGGCGGAATGAGCAGTTCTTC. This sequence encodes CASSAVGRNEQFF.

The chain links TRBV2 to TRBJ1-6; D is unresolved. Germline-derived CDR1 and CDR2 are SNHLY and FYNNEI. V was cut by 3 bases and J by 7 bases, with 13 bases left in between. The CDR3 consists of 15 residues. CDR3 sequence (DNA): TGTGCCAGCAGTGAGGCGCAGCAACGGAATTCACCCCTCCACTTT. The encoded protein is CASSEAQQRNSPLHF. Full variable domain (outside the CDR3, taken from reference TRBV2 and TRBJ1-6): EPEVTQTPSHQVTQMGQEVILRCVPISNHLYFYWYRQILGQKVEFLVSFYNNEISEKSEIFDDQFSVERPDGSNFTLKIRSTKLEDSAMYFCASSEAQQRNSPLHFGNGTRLTVT.

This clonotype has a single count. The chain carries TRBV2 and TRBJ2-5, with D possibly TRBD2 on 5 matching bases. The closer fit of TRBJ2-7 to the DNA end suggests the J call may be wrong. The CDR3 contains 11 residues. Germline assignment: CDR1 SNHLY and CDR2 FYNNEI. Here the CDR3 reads CASIGAYEQYF. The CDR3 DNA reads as TGTGCCAGCATCGGGGCCTACGAGCAGTACTTC.

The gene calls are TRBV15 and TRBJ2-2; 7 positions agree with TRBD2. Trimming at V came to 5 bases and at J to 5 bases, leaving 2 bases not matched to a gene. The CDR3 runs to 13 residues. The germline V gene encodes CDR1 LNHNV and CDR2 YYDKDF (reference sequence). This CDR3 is CATSGGGTGELFF. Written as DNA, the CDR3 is TGTGCCACCAGCGGGGGAGGGACCGGGGAGCTGTTTTTT.

The CDR3 here is CASSSVGLEEKLFF. In nucleotides, the CDR3 is TGTGCCAGCAGTTCCGTGGGCCTGGAGGAAAAACTGTTTTTT. The chain employs TRBV27 and TRBJ1-4, with unresolved D. Germline-derived CDR1 and CDR2 are MNHEY and SMNVEV (reference sequence). The CDR3 is made up of 14 amino acids. V was clipped by 4 bases and J by 8 bases, with 14 bases between them.

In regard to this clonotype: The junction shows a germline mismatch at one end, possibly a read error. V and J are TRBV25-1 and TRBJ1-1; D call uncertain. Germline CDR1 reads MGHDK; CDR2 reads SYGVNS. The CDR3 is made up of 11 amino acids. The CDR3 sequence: CTSFTTFEAFF. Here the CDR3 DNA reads TGTACCAGCTTTACCACCTTTGAAGCTTTCTTT.

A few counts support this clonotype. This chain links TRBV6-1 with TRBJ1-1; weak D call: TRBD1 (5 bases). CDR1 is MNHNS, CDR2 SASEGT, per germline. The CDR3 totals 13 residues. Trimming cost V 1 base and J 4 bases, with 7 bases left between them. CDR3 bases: TGTGCCAGCAGTGAAGTGGGGGTCACTGAAGCTTTCTTT. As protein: CASSEVGVTEAFF.

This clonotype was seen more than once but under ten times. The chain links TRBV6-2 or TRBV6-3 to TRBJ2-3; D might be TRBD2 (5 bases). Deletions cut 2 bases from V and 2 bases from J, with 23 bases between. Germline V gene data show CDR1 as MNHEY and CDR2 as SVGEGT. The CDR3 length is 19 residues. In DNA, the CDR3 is TGTGCCAGCAGTTACCGGAGAGGGTATACCACCCATTACACAGATACGCAGTATTTT. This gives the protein CASSYRRGYTTHYTDTQYF.

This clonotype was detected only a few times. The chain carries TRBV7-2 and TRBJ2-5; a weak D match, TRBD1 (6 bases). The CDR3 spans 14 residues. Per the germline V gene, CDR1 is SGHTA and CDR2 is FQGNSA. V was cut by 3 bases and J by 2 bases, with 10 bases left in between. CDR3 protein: CASSFKGQQETQYF. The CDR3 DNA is TGTGCCAGCAGCTTCAAAGGACAGCAAGAGACCCAGTACTTC.

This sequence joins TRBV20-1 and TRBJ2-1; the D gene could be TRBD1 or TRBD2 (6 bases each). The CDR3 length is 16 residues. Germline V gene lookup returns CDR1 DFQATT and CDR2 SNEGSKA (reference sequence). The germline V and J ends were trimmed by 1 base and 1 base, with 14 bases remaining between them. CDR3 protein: CSARVGGQASYNEQFF. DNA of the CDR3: TGCAGTGCTAGAGTCGGGGGCCAAGCTTCCTACAATGAGCAGTTCTTC.

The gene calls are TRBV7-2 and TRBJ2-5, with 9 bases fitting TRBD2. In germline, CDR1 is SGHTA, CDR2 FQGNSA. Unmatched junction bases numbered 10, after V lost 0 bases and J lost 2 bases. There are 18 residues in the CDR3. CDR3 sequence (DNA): TGTGCCAGCAGCTTAGCGTTTGCACTAGCGGGTGTACAAGAGACCCAGTACTTC. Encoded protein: CASSLAFALAGVQETQYF.